This entry lists 19 T cell receptor beta chains sequenced from one sample in a study of cytomegalovirus exposure and HLA in healthy donors. A multiplex PCR was run with 60 Vbeta primers and 13 Jbeta primers. Assay used: immunoSEQ multiplex PCR; TCRdb lists only in-frame clones, some missing. The sample holds under 200,000 clones; 80% are singletons and the top ten take 5.7%. The sample consisted of PBMCs. The receptors here all came from a man aged 40-55 years in good health and CMV-seronegative.

The gene calls are TRBV7-2 and TRBJ1-5; TRBD1 is a possible D gene (5 bases). Germline CDR1 is SGHTA and CDR2 is FQGNSA. The CDR3 is 16 residues long. V was clipped by 2 bases and J by 10 bases, with 21 bases between them. The CDR3 reads CASSLSPILRTSPQHF. The CDR3 DNA follows: TGTGCCAGCAGCTTATCCCCCATCCTCCGGACATCTCCCCAGCATTTT.

This clone was counted a few times. This sequence joins TRBV7-9 and TRBJ1-5; TRBD1 is a possible D gene (6 bases). The CDR3 is 14 residues long. Germline CDR1 is SEHNR and CDR2 is FQNEAQ (reference sequence). V was cut by 1 base and J by 7 bases, with 11 bases left in between. CDR3 sequence (DNA): TGTGCCAGCAGCTTAGACAGGGCGTTGCAGCCCCAGCATTTT. This gives the protein CASSLDRALQPQHF.

In this sample, this clone turned up once. This sequence joins TRBV11-1 and TRBJ2-2, with D uncertain. The CDR3 totals 12 residues. The germline V gene has CDR1 SGHAT and CDR2 FQDESV (reference sequence). V lost 4 bases and J 8 bases, leaving 8 bases between the germline ends. CDR3 nucleotides: TGTGCCAGCAGCTCTCCCTCGGGGGAGCTGTTTTTT. Translation: CASSSPSGELFF. Drawing the rest from reference TRBV11-1 and TRBJ2-2, the complete variable domain is EAEVAQSPRYKITEKSQAVAFWCDPISGHATLYWYRQILGQGPELLVQFQDESVVDDSQLPKDRFSAERLKGVDSTLKIQPAELGDSAMYLCASSSPSGELFFGEGSRLTVL.

This clone turned up a few times. This chain connects TRBV18 to TRBJ1-2; D is perhaps TRBD1 (6 bases). Trimming left V 0 bases short and J 2 bases short, with 10 bases between. Germline assignment: CDR1 KGHSH and CDR2 LQKENI. This CDR3 spans 15 amino acids. CDR3 nucleotides: TGTGCCAGCTCACCACCCGCCAGGGGAAACTATGGCTACACCTTC. This translates into CASSPPARGNYGYTF.

This chain uses TRBV7-8 with TRBJ1-5, with no clear D. Trimming cost V 2 bases and J 4 bases, with 9 bases left between them. This CDR3 is 14 amino acids long. The germline CDR1 and CDR2 sequences are SGHVS and FQNEAQ. The CDR3 is CASSLYEGNQPQHF. CDR3 nucleotide sequence: TGTGCCAGCAGCTTATACGAGGGAAATCAGCCCCAGCATTTT.

This chain uses TRBV5-1 with TRBJ2-3, with D possibly being TRBD2 (6 bases). The CDR3 runs to 15 residues. V was clipped by 0 bases and J by 5 bases, with 13 bases between them. The V gene's germline CDR1 is SGHRS and CDR2 YFSETQ. CDR3 loop: CASSLEPGLGDTQYF. The CDR3 region has the DNA TGCGCCAGCAGCTTGGAACCGGGACTGGGAGATACGCAGTATTTT.

This clone has more than one count but fewer than ten. A read error may produce the germline difference seen at one junction end. This chain connects TRBV7-9 to TRBJ2-7; maybe TRBD2 (5 bases). Germline V gene data show CDR1 as SEHNR and CDR2 as FQNEAQ (reference sequence). This CDR3 is 12 amino acids long. The CDR3, as DNA: TGTTCCAGCAGCCACGGCGGGTTCGAGCAGTACTTC. This encodes CSSSHGGFEQYF. Looking up the rest from reference TRBV7-9 and TRBJ2-7 gives the full variable domain: DTGVSQNPRHKITKRGQNVTFRCDPISEHNRLYWYRQTLGQGPEFLTYFQNEAQLEKSRLLSDRFSAERPKGSFSTLEIQRTEQGDSAMYLCSSSHGGFEQYFGPGTRLTVT.

The chain joins TRBV20-1 to TRBJ1-2; perhaps TRBD1 as D (6 bases). Germline CDR1 reads DFQATT; CDR2 reads SNEGSKA (reference sequence). V gave up 4 bases and J gave up 13 bases, with 16 bases separating them. The CDR3 totals 11 residues. The CDR3 nucleotides read TGCAGTGCTACAGGGGCCGGGCGACCCACCTTC. Translation gives CSATGAGRPTF.

The DNA of the CDR3 is TGTGCCATAGCCGCGGTGAGGGCTAACAATGAGCAGTTCTTC. The encoded protein is CAIAAVRANNEQFF. This chain links TRBV10-3 with TRBJ2-1; D possibly corresponds to TRBD2 (5 bases). Germline CDR1 is ENHRY and CDR2 is SYGVKD. The length of the CDR3 is 14 residues. Trimming cost V 9 bases and J 5 bases, with 17 bases left between them.

This chain uses TRBV5-6 with TRBJ2-1, with TRBD1 as a possible D gene (6 bases). Between the trimmed V and J ends, which lost 3 bases and 12 bases, there was a span of 16 bases. This CDR3 region has 13 residues. CDR1 is SGHDT and CDR2 is YYEEEE in the germline V gene. CDR3 region: CASSSGQLRGQFF. In DNA, the CDR3 is TGTGCCAGCAGCTCGGGGCAGCTCAGGGGGCAGTTCTTC.

The chain couples TRBV11-3 to TRBJ2-2; no reliable D call. This CDR3 has 12 amino acids. In germline, CDR1 is SGHNT, CDR2 YENEEA. Trimming removed 5 bases at V and 3 bases at J, with 4 bases between. The chain's CDR3 is CASSPDTGELFF. The CDR3 DNA reads as TGTGCCAGCAGCCCCGACACCGGGGAGCTGTTTTTT.

This clone was seen a few times. This sequence joins TRBV4-3 and TRBJ1-2; 8 nucleotides agree with TRBD1. This CDR3 spans 15 amino acids. V was pared by 4 bases and J by 5 bases, with 9 bases of the junction left unmatched. CDR1 and CDR2 (germline): LGHNA, YSLEER. This chain's CDR3 is CASSPRQGNAYGYTF. The CDR3 coding sequence is TGCGCCAGCAGCCCGCGACAGGGGAATGCATATGGCTACACCTTC.

The V and J genes are TRBV5-4 and TRBJ2-1; D is possibly TRBD2 (6 bases). Germline values: CDR1 SGHNT, CDR2 YYREEE (reference sequence). The ends were cut back, 6 bases at V and 0 bases at J, with 25 bases in the middle. The CDR3 extends over 19 amino acids. The CDR3: CASNNNRDSPMSSYNEQFF. CDR3 sequence (DNA): TGTGCCAGCAACAATAACCGGGACTCGCCTATGTCCTCCTACAATGAGCAGTTCTTC.

This clone was observed a handful of times. The CDR3 is CASSQGDSRDTQYF. The CDR3 nucleotides read TGCGCCAGCAGCCAAGGTGATAGCCGAGATACGCAGTATTTT. V and J are TRBV4-3 and TRBJ2-3; D is unclear. The CDR3 extends over 14 amino acids. V was clipped by 1 base and J by 5 bases, with 10 bases between them. The germline V gene encodes CDR1 LGHNA and CDR2 YSLEER.

V is TRBV21-1 and J is TRBJ1-2; no DNA check was done on the table's D call, TRBD1. TRBV21-1 counts as a pseudogene. The CDR3 covers 14 residues. The CDR3 spells CASWHREEDYGYTF. The CDR3 DNA reads TGTGCCAGCTGGCACAGGGAAGAGGACTATGGCTACACCTTC.

The DNA of the CDR3 is TGTGCCAGCAGCCGGGACAGGGGGAACACCGGGGAGCTGTTTTTT. Residues: CASSRDRGNTGELFF. The gene calls are TRBV7-2 and TRBJ2-2, with 10 nucleotides matching TRBD1. The CDR3 covers 15 residues. The trim removed 5 bases at V and 1 base at J, leaving 1 base unmatched. CDR1 and CDR2 from the germline V gene are SGHTA and FQGNSA.

This sequence joins TRBV5-1 and TRBJ1-4; weak D call: TRBD1 (5 bases). The CDR3 is 16 amino acids. With 0 bases removed from V and 8 bases from J, the gap between germline ends came to 17 bases. Germline-derived CDR1 and CDR2 are SGHRS and YFSETQ. The CDR3 region is CASSLASGLGREKLFF. CDR3 in DNA: TGCGCCAGCAGCTTGGCCTCGGGACTTGGGAGGGAAAAACTGTTTTTT. Combining the CDR3 with reference TRBV5-1 and TRBJ1-4 gives the whole variable domain KAGVTQTPRYLIKTRGQQVTLSCSPISGHRSVSWYQQTPGQGLQFLFEYFSETQRNKGNFPGRFSGRQFSNSRSEMNVSTLELGDSALYLCASSLASGLGREKLFFGSGTQLSVL.

The chain uses TRBV4-3 and TRBJ1-2; the D is unclear. CDR1 is LGHNA, CDR2 YSLEER, per germline. The V gene lost 0 bases and the J gene lost 3 bases, with 8 bases spanning the gap. There are 14 residues in the CDR3. CDR3 region: CASSQDFGDYGYTF. CDR3 coding DNA: TGCGCCAGCAGCCAAGATTTCGGGGACTATGGCTACACCTTC.

The chain combines TRBV5-1 with TRBJ2-5, with 12 bases identical to TRBD2. Trimming at V came to 4 bases and at J to 1 base, leaving 5 bases not matched to a gene. Germline CDR1 and CDR2: SGHRS and YFSETQ. The CDR3 is 16 residues long. CDR3 sequence: CASSALLAGGQETQYF. CDR3 sequence (DNA): TGCGCCAGCAGCGCATTACTAGCGGGGGGCCAAGAGACCCAGTACTTC.